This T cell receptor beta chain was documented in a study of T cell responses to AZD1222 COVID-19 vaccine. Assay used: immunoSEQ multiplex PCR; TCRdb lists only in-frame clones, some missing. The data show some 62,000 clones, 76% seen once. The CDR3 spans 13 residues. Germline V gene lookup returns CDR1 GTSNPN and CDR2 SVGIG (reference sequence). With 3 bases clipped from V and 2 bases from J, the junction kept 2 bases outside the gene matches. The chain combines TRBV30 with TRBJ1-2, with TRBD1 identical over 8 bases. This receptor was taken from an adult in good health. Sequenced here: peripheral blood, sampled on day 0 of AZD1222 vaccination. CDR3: CAWRNRGNYGYTF. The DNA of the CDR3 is TGTGCCTGGAGGAACAGGGGGAACTATGGCTACACCTTC. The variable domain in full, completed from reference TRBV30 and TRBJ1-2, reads SQTIHQWPATLVQPVGSPLSLECTVEGTSNPNLYWYRQAAGRGLQLLFYSVGIGQISSEVPQNLSASRPQDRQFILSSKKLLLSDSGFYLCAWRNRGNYGYTFGSGTRLTVV.